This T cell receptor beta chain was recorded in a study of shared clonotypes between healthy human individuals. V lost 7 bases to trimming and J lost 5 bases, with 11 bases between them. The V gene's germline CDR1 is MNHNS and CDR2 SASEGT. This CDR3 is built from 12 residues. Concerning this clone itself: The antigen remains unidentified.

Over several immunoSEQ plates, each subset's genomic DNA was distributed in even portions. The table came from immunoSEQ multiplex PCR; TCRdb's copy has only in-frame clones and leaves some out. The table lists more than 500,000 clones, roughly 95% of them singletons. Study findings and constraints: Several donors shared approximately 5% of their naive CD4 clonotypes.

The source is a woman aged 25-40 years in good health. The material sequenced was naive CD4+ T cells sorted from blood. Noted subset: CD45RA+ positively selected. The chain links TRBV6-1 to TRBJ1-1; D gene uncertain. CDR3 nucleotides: TGTGCCAGCAAGGGAAGGGTGACTGAAGCTTTCTTT. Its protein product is CASKGRVTEAFF.